This passage covers 6 T cell receptor beta chains from one sample sequenced in a study of cytomegalovirus exposure and HLA in healthy donors. PCR used 60 Vbeta primers and 13 Jbeta primers. Some clones are missing from TCRdb's copy, which holds only in-frame ones; the method was immunoSEQ multiplex PCR. The sample carries around 130,000 clones, roughly 80% recorded once. Sequencing was carried out using PBMCs. These receptors were obtained from a man younger than 40 in good health and CMV-seronegative.

The sample holds a few counts of this clone. The chain combines TRBV2 with TRBJ2-5; possible D gene TRBD1, 7 bases. Germline assignment: CDR1 SNHLY and CDR2 FYNNEI. Deletions cut 4 bases from V and 4 bases from J, with 10 bases between. The CDR3 extends over 13 amino acids. The CDR3 DNA follows: TGTGCCAGCAGTGGGCAGGGGGGAGAGACCCAGTACTTC. Translation: CASSGQGGETQYF.

This chain joins TRBV4-3 and TRBJ1-2, with D tentatively TRBD1 (5 bases). Trimming removed 0 bases at V and 2 bases at J, with 10 bases between. This CDR3 region has 15 residues. Per the germline V gene, CDR1 is LGHNA and CDR2 is YSLEER. The CDR3 loop is CASSQDGRGNYGYTF. Here the CDR3 DNA reads TGCGCCAGCAGCCAAGATGGCCGGGGGAACTATGGCTACACCTTC.

The rearrangement links TRBV9 to TRBJ1-2; D is ambiguous. Looked up from germline, CDR1 is SGDLS and CDR2 is YYNGEE. The CDR3 length is 15 residues. The ends were cut back, 4 bases at V and 4 bases at J, with 17 bases in the middle. CDR3 bases: TGTGCCAGCAGCCCCGCCCAAGCGTTCTCCTATGGCTACACCTTC. Amino acids: CASSPAQAFSYGYTF.

The chain combines TRBV28 with TRBJ2-7, with 7 bases lining up with TRBD1. This CDR3 comprises 15 residues. J lost 7 bases, V lost 7 bases, and 16 bases had no gene match. Germline CDR1 and CDR2: MDHEN and SYDVKM. The CDR3 loop is CASTQSLNRGGEQYF. As DNA, the CDR3 is TGTGCCAGCACTCAATCTCTCAACAGGGGTGGGGAGCAGTACTTC.

This clone occurred a few times. The V and J genes are TRBV7-9 and TRBJ2-1, with 9 positions matching TRBD2. CDR3 size: 17 residues. Germline-derived CDR1 and CDR2 are SEHNR and FQNEAQ (reference sequence). The V gene end was trimmed by 1 base and the J gene end by 8 bases; junction bases not matched to a gene: 12. The CDR3 region is CASSLGAWRGGLHEQFF. In DNA form, the CDR3 reads TGTGCCAGCAGCTTAGGGGCCTGGCGGGGGGGCCTCCATGAGCAGTTCTTC.

The J gene is TRBJ2-7, the V gene TRBV28; 13 positions match TRBD2. This CDR3 contains 14 residues. V lost 6 bases, J lost 3 bases, and 2 bases stayed unmatched. Germline V gives CDR1 MDHEN, CDR2 SYDVKM. This chain's CDR3 is CASSRTSGGYEQYF. CDR3 DNA sequence: TGTGCCAGCAGCCGGACTAGCGGGGGCTACGAGCAGTACTTC.